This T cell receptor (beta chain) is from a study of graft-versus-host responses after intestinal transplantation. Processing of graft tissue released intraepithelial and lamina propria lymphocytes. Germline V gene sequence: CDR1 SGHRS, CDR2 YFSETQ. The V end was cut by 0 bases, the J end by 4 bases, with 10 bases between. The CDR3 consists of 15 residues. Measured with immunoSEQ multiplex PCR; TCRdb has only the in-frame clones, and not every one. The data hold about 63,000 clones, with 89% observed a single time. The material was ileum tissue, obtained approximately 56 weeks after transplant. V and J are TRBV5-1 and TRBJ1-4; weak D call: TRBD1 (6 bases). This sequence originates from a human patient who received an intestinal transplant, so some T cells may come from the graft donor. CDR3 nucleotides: TGCGCCAGCAGCTTGGGGCTACAGGGTAATGAAAAACTGTTTTTT. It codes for CASSLGLQGNEKLFF.